Listed here is a single T cell receptor (beta chain). Its specificity is not known. The CDR3 covers 13 residues. The V and J ends lost 8 bases and 7 bases, in that order; junction bases with no gene match: 7. CDR1 is SNHLY, CDR2 FYNNEI, per germline. This entry belongs to a study of cytomegalovirus exposure and HLA in healthy donors. Study-wide findings and caveats: Through in vitro validation, a few CMV-associated chains were shown to be specific for CMV antigens. The TCR clusters that emerged in the first cohort tended, a later analysis found, to co-occur in the roughly 120 validation repertoires. Investigators reported more than 150 TCR beta chains as tied to cytomegalovirus.

Sequencing used immunoSEQ multiplex PCR; TCRdb keeps in-frame clones, though not all of them. Found here are 65,000 to 75,000 clones, around 94% of them singletons; the top ten hold around 3.5%. The chain has TRBV2 and TRBJ2-1; TRBD2 matches 8 bases. The TCR was taken from a young woman in good health and CMV-seropositive. The source material was PBMCs. The CDR3 DNA reads as TGTGCCAGCGCCAGCGGGAGACGGAATGAGCAGTTCTTC. This encodes CASASGRRNEQFF. The full variable domain, in which reference TRBV2 and TRBJ2-1 provide the parts outside the CDR3, is EPEVTQTPSHQVTQMGQEVILRCVPISNHLYFYWYRQILGQKVEFLVSFYNNEISEKSEIFDDQFSVERPDGSNFTLKIRSTKLEDSAMYFCASASGRRNEQFFGPGTRLTVL.